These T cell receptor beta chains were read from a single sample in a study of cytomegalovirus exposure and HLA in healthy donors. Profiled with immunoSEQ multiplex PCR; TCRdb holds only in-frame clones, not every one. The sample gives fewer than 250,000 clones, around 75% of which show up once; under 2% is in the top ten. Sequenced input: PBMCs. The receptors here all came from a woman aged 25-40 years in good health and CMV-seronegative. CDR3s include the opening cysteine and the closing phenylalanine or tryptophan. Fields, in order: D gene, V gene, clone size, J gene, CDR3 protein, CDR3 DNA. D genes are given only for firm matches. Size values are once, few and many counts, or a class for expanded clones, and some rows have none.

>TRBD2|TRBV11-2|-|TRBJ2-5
CASSSGGAGRVETQYF
TGTGCCAGCAGCTCGGGGGGGGCAGGGAGAGTGGAGACCCAGTACTTC
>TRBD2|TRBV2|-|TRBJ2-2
CASNGLAYTGELFF
TGTGCCAGCAATGGACTAGCCTACACCGGGGAGCTGTTTTTT
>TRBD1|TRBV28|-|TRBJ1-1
CASSPLRQGLNTEAFF
TGTGCCAGCAGTCCGCTTCGACAGGGGCTGAACACTGAAGCTTTCTTT
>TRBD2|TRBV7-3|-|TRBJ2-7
CASSTSGTSVPPSSYEQYF
TGTGCCAGCAGCACCTCCGGGACTAGCGTACCCCCGAGCTCCTACGAGCAGTACTTC
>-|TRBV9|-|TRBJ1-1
CASSVGSKNTEAFF
TGTGCCAGCAGCGTAGGGAGTAAGAACACTGAAGCTTTCTTT
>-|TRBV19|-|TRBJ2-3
CASSMSGTDTQYF
TGTGCCAGTAGTATGTCCGGCACAGATACGCAGTATTTT
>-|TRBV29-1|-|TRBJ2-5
CSVQKPLQETQYF
TGCAGCGTTCAAAAGCCCCTGCAAGAGACCCAGTACTTC
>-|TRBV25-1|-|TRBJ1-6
CASRPVGDKGSPLHF
TGTGCCAGCAGGCCCGTCGGGGATAAGGGTTCACCCCTCCACTTT
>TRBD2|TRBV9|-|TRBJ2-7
CASSVGLAGTPYGQYF
TGTGCCAGCAGCGTAGGGCTAGCGGGAACACCCTACGGGCAGTACTTC
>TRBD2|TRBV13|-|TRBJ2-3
CASSLGVSGRGTDTQYF
TGTGCCAGCAGCTTAGGCGTTTCCGGGAGGGGCACAGATACGCAGTATTTT
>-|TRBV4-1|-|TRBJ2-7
CASSQELSSYEQYF
TGCGCCAGCAGCCAAGAATTGAGCTCCTACGAGCAGTACTTC
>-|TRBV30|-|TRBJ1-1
CAWGREMAEAFF
TGTGCCTGGGGGAGGGAGATGGCTGAAGCTTTCTTT
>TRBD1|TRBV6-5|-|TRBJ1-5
CASSVSGGNQPQHF
TGTGCCAGCAGTGTATCAGGGGGCAACCAGCCCCAGCATTTT
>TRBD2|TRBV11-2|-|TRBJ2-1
CASSLQELAGGNEQFF
TGTGCCAGCAGCTTACAAGAACTAGCGGGAGGCAATGAGCAGTTCTTC
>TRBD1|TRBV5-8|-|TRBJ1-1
CASSPKLGQGYTEAFF
TGTGCCAGCAGCCCGAAGTTGGGACAGGGGTACACTGAAGCTTTCTTT
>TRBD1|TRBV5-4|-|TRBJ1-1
CASSSDRAESEAFF
TGTGCCAGCAGCTCAGACAGGGCGGAATCGGAAGCTTTCTTT
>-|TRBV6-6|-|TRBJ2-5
CASSYNRVNETQYF
TGTGCCAGCAGTTACAACAGGGTCAACGAGACCCAGTACTTC
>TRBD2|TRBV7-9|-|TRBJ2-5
CASSRASGGSSVQETQYF
TGTGCCAGCAGCCGGGCTAGCGGGGGATCCAGTGTACAAGAGACCCAGTACTTC
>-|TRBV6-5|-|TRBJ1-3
CASSGDLSSGNTIYF
TGTGCCAGCAGCGGAGACCTGAGCTCTGGAAACACCATATATTTT
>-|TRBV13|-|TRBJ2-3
CASSLILSDTDTQYF
TGTGCCAGCAGCTTAATCCTTAGCGACACAGATACGCAGTATTTT
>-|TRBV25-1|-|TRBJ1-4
CASSEHRGGGDEKLFF
TGTGCCAGCAGTGAGCACCGGGGGGGCGGCGATGAAAAACTGTTTTTT
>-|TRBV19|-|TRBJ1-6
CASSDILNSPLHF
TGTGCCAGTAGCGACATCTTGAATTCACCCCTCCACTTT
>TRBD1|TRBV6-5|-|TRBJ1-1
CASRGQGGVGTEAFF
TGTGCCAGCAGGGGACAGGGCGGGGTGGGCACTGAAGCTTTCTTT
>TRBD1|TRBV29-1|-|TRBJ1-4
CSAWDRPNEKLFF
TGCAGCGCCTGGGACAGGCCTAATGAAAAACTGTTTTTT
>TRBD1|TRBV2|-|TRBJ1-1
CASSRQGSEAFF
TGTGCCAGCAGTCGACAGGGCTCTGAAGCTTTCTTT
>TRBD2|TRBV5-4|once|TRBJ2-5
CASSKTSGGVRGETQYF
TGTGCCAGCAGCAAGACTAGCGGGGGGGTGCGCGGGGAGACCCAGTACTTC
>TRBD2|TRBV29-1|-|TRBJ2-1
CSVFLREGPREQFF
TGCAGCGTCTTTTTGCGGGAGGGCCCAAGGGAGCAGTTCTTC
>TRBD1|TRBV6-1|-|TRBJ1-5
CASSSLDRADQPQHF
TGTGCCAGCAGTTCTCTGGACAGGGCCGATCAGCCCCAGCATTTT
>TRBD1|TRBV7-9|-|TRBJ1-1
CSSSPPDRDQAFF
TGTTCCAGCAGCCCCCCGGACAGGGATCAAGCTTTCTTT
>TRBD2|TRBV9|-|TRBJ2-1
CASSPPLKGGSYNEQFF
TGTGCCAGCAGCCCCCCCCTAAAGGGAGGGTCCTACAATGAGCAGTTCTTC
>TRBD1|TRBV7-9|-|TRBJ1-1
CASSPEGGQVLEAFF
TGTGCCAGCAGCCCCGAGGGGGGACAGGTCCTTGAGGCTTTCTTT
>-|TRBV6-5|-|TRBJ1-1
CASSYSGRVREAFF
TGTGCCAGCAGTTACTCTGGGCGGGTCAGGGAAGCTTTCTTT
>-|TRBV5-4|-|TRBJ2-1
CASSSVGGPEQFF
TGTGCCAGCAGCTCTGTGGGAGGACCTGAGCAGTTCTTC
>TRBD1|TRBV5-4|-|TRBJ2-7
CASSEADRGEQYF
TGTGCCAGCAGCGAGGCCGACAGGGGCGAGCAGTACTTC
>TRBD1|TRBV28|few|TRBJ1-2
CASRTTGDHPSNYGYTF
TGTGCCAGCAGAACGACAGGGGACCATCCCTCTAACTATGGCTACACCTTC